Detailed here is one TCR beta chain. Its antigen is currently unknown. The source of the sample is a study of relationships among human T cell subsets. Germline V gene lookup returns CDR1 SGHVT and CDR2 SQSDAQ. The CDR3 loop spans 15 amino acids. Trimming pared 4 bases from V and 0 bases from J, leaving 10 bases between. TCR alpha and beta CDR3s were amplified from mRNA by semiquantitative ARM-PCR. In ARM-PCR, communal superprimers followed tagged nested gene-specific primers for exponential amplification. MiXCR, run by TCRdb on the multiplex PCR reads, gives a single entry per CDR3 protein. The data hold approximately 15,000 distinct CDR3 sequences, with approximately 56% observed a single time. Subset-specific monoclonal antibody beads were used to isolate T cell subsets. Notes on the study in general: Th1, Th2 and regulatory subsets overlapped substantially in CDR3 sequences. Over 55% of CD8+ cytotoxic sequences were in clones over 100 reads; regulatory and Th2 had few. A CD4+CD8+ double-positive population could not be excluded by bead sorting.

This TCR was sampled from a middle-aged man in good health. Sequenced input: total T cells sorted from blood. The V gene is TRBV7-4, the J gene TRBJ1-5; D not certain. The DNA of the CDR3 is TGTGCCAGCAGCTCCTCAGAGAATAGCAATCAGCCCCAGCATTTT. Translation gives CASSSSENSNQPQHF.